The 5 T cell receptor beta chains below come from one sample, sequenced in a study of T-cell memory formation after mild COVID-19. TCRdb ran MiXCR on the 5' RACE reads and lists one entry per CDR3 protein. The sample includes around 530,000 distinct CDR3 sequences, roughly 21% seen only once; the top ten take about 8.4%. The source material was PBMCs or a T cell subset sorted from them (not recorded which). Every receptor here comes from an adult woman who had mild COVID-19 (a few samples of this study predate the infection). Cell type and time point are not known.

The CDR3 DNA reads TGTGCCAGCAGCCAAGAACAGGGAGTCCTAGAGACCCAGTACTTC. Residues: CASSQEQGVLETQYF. The chain has TRBV4-2 and TRBJ2-5; the D gene is possibly TRBD1 (6 bases). V lost 0 bases and J 4 bases, leaving 12 bases between the germline ends. Germline CDR1 reads LGHNA; CDR2 reads YNFKEQ. The CDR3 length is 15 residues.

V and J are TRBV5-4 and TRBJ2-7; D may be TRBD1 (6 bases). Germline V gene lookup returns CDR1 SGHNT and CDR2 YYREEE (reference sequence). The CDR3 totals 12 residues. Trimming took 2 bases from V and 12 from J, leaving 15 bases between them. The CDR3 DNA is TGTGCCAGCAGCTTTATTACAGGGCGGCTGTACTTC. Translating gives CASSFITGRLYF.

The chain links TRBV5-4 to TRBJ2-1, with D unclear. Looked up from germline, CDR1 is SGHNT and CDR2 is YYREEE (reference sequence). The CDR3 is made up of 16 amino acids. V was cut by 2 bases and J by 4 bases, with 16 bases left in between. The CDR3 region has the DNA TGTGCCAGCAGCTTATCCGGATCCGTTAGGTACAATGAGCAGTTCTTC. Translated: CASSLSGSVRYNEQFF. The full variable domain, completed using reference TRBV5-4 and TRBJ2-1, is ETGVTQSPTHLIKTRGQQVTLRCSSQSGHNTVSWYQQALGQGPQFIFQYYREEENGRGNFPPRFSGLQFPNYSSELNVNALELDDSALYLCASSLSGSVRYNEQFFGPGTRLTVL.

This clonotype came up a few times. The rearrangement joins TRBV18 to TRBJ2-3; a possible D gene is TRBD1 (5 bases). The CDR3 is 13 residues long. CDR1 KGHSH and CDR2 LQKENI come from the germline V gene. V lost 4 bases and J 5 bases, leaving 10 bases between the germline ends. The DNA of the CDR3 is TGTGCCAGCTCACTAATCCAGGGAGATACGCAGTATTTT. Its protein product is CASSLIQGDTQYF.

In the case of this clonotype: A much larger clone differs by one base, so this may be a read error. The chain has TRBV7-8 and TRBJ2-7; D ambiguous. The CDR3 has 15 amino acids. V dropped 1 base and J dropped 1 base, with 11 bases sitting between them. The germline V gene encodes CDR1 SGHVS and CDR2 FQNEAQ. CDR3 residues: CASSLGAQRSYEQYF. DNA of the CDR3: TGTGCCAGCAGCTTAGGGGCCCAGAGGTCCTACGAGCAGTACTTC.